Following are 8 T cell receptor beta chains from one sample sequenced in a study of spatial heterogeneity in lung cancer (dated by TCRdb to between 2018 and 2020). Preparation of the library involved 5' RACE. Sequenced using a NextSeq 500. The public reads were run again by TCRdb, first through fastp at Q25 and then through MiXCR, and only productive beta chains were kept. Each CDR3 protein appears once, grouped with its most common genes and DNA. This sample holds more than 65,000 distinct CDR3 sequences; approximately 8% were observed only once. The ten largest clones capture 6% to 7% of the sample. According to the study, the label for this sample's time point signals: sample taken at primary tumor resection. The sequencing used PBMCs, collected at surgery. The receptors were sampled from a male donor with early-stage non-small cell lung cancer.

This clonotype was seen a handful of times. The chain recombines TRBV12-3 or TRBV12-4 with TRBJ2-2; D not resolved. There are 14 residues in the CDR3. V was cut by 3 bases and J by 2 bases, with 7 bases left in between. CDR3 region: CASSFLDNTGELFF. CDR3 nucleotides: TGTGCCAGCAGTTTCTTGGATAACACCGGGGAGCTGTTTTTT.

This clonotype has at least ten counts. The CDR3 loop is CASSWTGAGYEQYF. DNA for the CDR3: TGTGCCAGCAGCTGGACAGGGGCGGGGTACGAGCAGTACTTC. The chain recombines TRBV5-5 with TRBJ2-7; 9 nucleotides match TRBD1. The germline CDR1 and CDR2 sequences are SGHKS and YYEKEE (reference sequence). Trimming removed 3 bases from V and 4 bases from J; junction bases left unmatched: 5. CDR3 size: 14 residues.

This clonotype was counted many times. The rearrangement uses TRBV27 and TRBJ1-1; D is undetermined. Trimming took 8 bases from V and 7 from J, leaving 17 bases between them. The CDR3 covers 13 residues. Germline V lookup: CDR1 MNHEY, CDR2 SMNVEV (reference sequence). The CDR3 reads CASFPPRMGEAFF. In DNA form, the CDR3 reads TGTGCCAGCTTCCCCCCACGAATGGGTGAAGCTTTCTTT.

Notes on this clonotype: Just one base apart from a much larger clone, this may be a read error. This chain uses TRBV7-2 with TRBJ2-1; D unresolved. Germline CDR1 and CDR2: SGHTA and FQGNSA. This CDR3 region has 17 residues. Trimming cost V 1 base and J 0 bases, with 13 bases left between them. CDR3 in DNA: TGTGCCAGCAGCTTAGAAAGGGCATCAGGCTCCTACAATGAGCAGTTCTTC. Residues: CASSLERASGSYNEQFF.

This clonotype has ten or more counts. The chain employs TRBV10-3 and TRBJ2-3; D is possibly TRBD1 or TRBD2 (5 bases each). CDR1 and CDR2 (germline): ENHRY, SYGVKD. The germline V and J ends were trimmed by 3 bases and 3 bases, with 13 bases remaining between them. The length of the CDR3 is 15 residues. The chain's CDR3 is CAISDSGTQTDTQYF. CDR3 nucleotides: TGTGCCATCAGTGATTCCGGGACGCAGACAGATACGCAGTATTTT.

This clonotype has ten or more counts. The chain employs TRBV20-1 and TRBJ2-7, with D possibly TRBD1 on 6 matching bases. The germline V gene has CDR1 DFQATT and CDR2 SNEGSKA (reference sequence). V lost 3 bases to trimming and J lost 5 bases, with 17 bases between them. The CDR3 has 14 amino acids. The CDR3 sequence: CSASQAGATHEQYF. Here the CDR3 DNA reads TGCAGTGCTAGCCAGGCAGGGGCAACCCACGAGCAGTACTTC.

V usage is TRBV5-1 and J usage is TRBJ1-2; D is ambiguous. V was pared by 2 bases and J by 2 bases, with 10 bases between. Germline V CDR1 and CDR2: SGHRS, YFSETQ. The CDR3 extends over 14 amino acids. CDR3 sequence (DNA): TGCGCCAGCAGCTTCGCGTCGGAAAACTATGGCTACACCTTC. This gives the protein CASSFASENYGYTF.

The table lists this clonotype with a few counts. The rearrangement joins TRBV7-8 to TRBJ2-3; TRBD2 matches 7 bases. The CDR3 runs 18 residues. J was trimmed by 4 bases and V by 5 bases; bases with no gene match: 18. Germline assignment: CDR1 SGHVS and CDR2 FQNEAQ. This chain's CDR3 is CASSPPLRLADRADTQYF. The CDR3 nucleotides are TGTGCCAGCAGCCCACCCCTTAGGCTAGCGGATAGGGCAGATACGCAGTATTTT.